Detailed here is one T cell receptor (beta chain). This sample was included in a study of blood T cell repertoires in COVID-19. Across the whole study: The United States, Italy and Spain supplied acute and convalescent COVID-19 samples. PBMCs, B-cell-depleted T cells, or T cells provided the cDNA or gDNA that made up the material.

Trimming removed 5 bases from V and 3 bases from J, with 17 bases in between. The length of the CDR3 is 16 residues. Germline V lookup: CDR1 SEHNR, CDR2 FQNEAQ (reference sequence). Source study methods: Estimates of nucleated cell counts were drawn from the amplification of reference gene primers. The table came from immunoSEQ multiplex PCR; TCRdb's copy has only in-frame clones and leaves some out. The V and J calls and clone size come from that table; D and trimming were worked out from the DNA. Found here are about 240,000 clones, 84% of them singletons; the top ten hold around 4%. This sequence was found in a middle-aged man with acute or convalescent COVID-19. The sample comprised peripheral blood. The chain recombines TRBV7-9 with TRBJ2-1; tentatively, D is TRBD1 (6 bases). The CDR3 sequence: CASSGGDRPSYNEQFF. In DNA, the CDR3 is TGTGCCAGCAGCGGGGGAGACAGGCCCAGCTACAATGAGCAGTTCTTC.